The T cell receptor beta chain under discussion was sequenced for a study of graft-versus-host responses after intestinal transplantation. Study-wide background: Multivisceral, liver-intestinal, or isolated intestinal transplants were received by the recipients. Anti-thymocyte globulin induction preceded about 3 years of tacrolimus and steroid maintenance in all recipients.

Of note for this clone: What it binds is unknown.

Some clones are missing from TCRdb's copy, which holds only in-frame ones; the method was immunoSEQ multiplex PCR. The sample lists about 120,000 clones; 90% to 95% were seen once. Broader study findings: Allografts of one patient group, those with graft-donor T cell macrochimerism, had high graft-versus-host to host-versus-graft clonal ratios. The recipient marrow held GvH clones, and some of them showed up first in ileum or blood.

Sequenced material: unstimulated CD4+ T cells sorted from spleen or lymph node cells, taken before transplant. The TCR comes from a human donor who was the organ donor for an intestinal transplant.

CDR3 nucleotide sequence: TGTGCCAGCAGGAAAAGGGGCGGGTCCTCGGGTAACGAGCAGTTCTTC. Its translation: CASRKRGGSSGNEQFF. The V and J genes are TRBV28 and TRBJ2-1, with D perhaps being TRBD1 or TRBD2 (5 bases each). CDR1 and CDR2 from the germline V gene are MDHEN and SYDVKM. CDR3 size: 16 residues. Trimming removed 6 bases at V and 10 bases at J, with 25 bases between.